A selection of T cell receptor beta chains follows, all from one sample in a study of blood T cell repertoires in COVID-19. The method was immunoSEQ multiplex PCR; TCRdb's version includes in-frame clones alone and lacks a portion of them. The data hold about 120,000 clones, with around 86% observed a single time. The specimen was peripheral blood. The source of these receptors is a man older than 75 with active or convalescent COVID-19. Both conserved end residues are part of each CDR3. A D gene is named only where the DNA matches it firmly. Clone size appears in some rows only: once, few, many, or a class for an expanded clone.

clone_size	v_call	cdr3_length	d_call	j_call	cdr3_aa	cdr3_nt
-	TRBV5-4	14	-	TRBJ1-1	CASSSRQRHTEAFF	TGTGCCAGCAGCTCTAGACAGAGACACACTGAAGCTTTCTTT
-	TRBV5-6	16	-	TRBJ1-5	CASSLQIAHSNQPQHF	TGTGCCAGCAGCTTGCAAATAGCCCATAGCAATCAGCCCCAGCATTTT
-	TRBV3-1/TRBV3-2	13	-	TRBJ2-1	CASSQGGRSRWVF	TGTGCCAGCAGCCAAGGGGGGAGGTCCCGGTGGGTCTTC
-	TRBV2	16	TRBD2	TRBJ2-4	CASSEASGIAKNIQYF	TGTGCCAGCAGTGAGGCTAGCGGGATAGCCAAAAACATTCAGTACTTC
-	TRBV19	16	TRBD1	TRBJ1-5	CASSIWQGEGNQPQHF	TGTGCCAGTAGTATTTGGCAGGGGGAAGGCAATCAGCCCCAGCATTTT
-	TRBV18	14	-	TRBJ1-5	CASSPARDNQPQHF	TGTGCCAGCTCACCAGCACGGGACAATCAGCCCCAGCATTTT
-	TRBV7-2	14	TRBD1	TRBJ1-2	CASSLEGQIYGYTF	TGTGCCAGCAGCTTAGAGGGACAGATCTATGGCTACACCTTC
-	TRBV5-1	15	TRBD1	TRBJ1-1	CASSWWTGRGLEAFF	TGCGCCAGCAGCTGGTGGACAGGGAGGGGTCTAGAAGCTTTCTTT
-	TRBV6-4	13	TRBD1	TRBJ2-3	CATRDRGLDTQYF	TGTGCTACCAGGGACAGGGGTTTGGATACGCAGTATTTT
-	TRBV19	14	TRBD2	TRBJ2-1	CASSIMGGDNEQFF	TGTGCCAGTAGTATTATGGGAGGGGACAATGAGCAGTTCTTC
-	TRBV5-1	16	TRBD1	TRBJ1-4	CASSLAITGANEKLFF	TGCGCCAGCAGCTTGGCCATCACAGGGGCTAATGAAAAACTGTTTTTT
-	TRBV11-2	15	TRBD2	TRBJ2-7	CASSLEGLAGAQEYF	TGTGCCAGCAGCTTAGAGGGACTAGCGGGGGCCCAGGAGTACTTC
-	TRBV7-2	14	TRBD1	TRBJ2-7	CASSSRQGPYEQYF	TGTGCCAGCAGCTCCAGACAGGGTCCCTACGAGCAGTACTTC
-	TRBV28	13	-	TRBJ1-5	CASGRDTNQPQHF	TGTGCCAGCGGCAGGGATACAAATCAGCCCCAGCATTTT
few	TRBV30	13	-	TRBJ1-1	CAWSLSGDTEAFF	TGTGCCTGGAGCCTTTCAGGGGACACTGAAGCTTTCTTT
-	TRBV5-4	14	TRBD1	TRBJ1-1	CASSLTGGGTEAFF	TGTGCCAGCAGCTTAACAGGGGGAGGTACTGAAGCTTTCTTT
-	TRBV28	14	-	TRBJ1-2	CASSFPGRNYGYTF	TGTGCCAGCAGTTTCCCAGGGCGAAACTATGGCTACACCTTC
-	TRBV14	16	TRBD2	TRBJ2-5	CASSQDGAGYQETQYF	TGTGCCAGCAGCCAAGATGGAGCGGGATACCAAGAGACCCAGTACTTC
-	TRBV6-2/TRBV6-3	13	-	TRBJ1-1	CASSYWQGGEAFF	TGTGCCAGCAGTTACTGGCAGGGCGGTGAAGCTTTCTTT
-	TRBV5-1	15	TRBD1	TRBJ1-4	CASSLVQGYEEKLFF	TGCGCCAGCAGCTTGGTACAGGGGTACGAGGAAAAACTGTTTTTT
-	TRBV7-8	15	-	TRBJ1-2	CASSLAGKGDYGYTF	TGTGCCAGCAGCTTAGCTGGGAAAGGGGACTATGGCTACACCTTC
once	TRBV7-2	17	TRBD1	TRBJ1-5	CASSLLAGGMSNQPQHF	TGTGCCAGCAGCCTACTCGCAGGGGGGATGAGCAATCAGCCCCAGCATTTT
-	TRBV5-1	16	TRBD1	TRBJ2-3	CASSLVSSGGGDTQYF	TGCGCCAGCAGCTTGGTGTCGTCAGGGGGTGGCGATACGCAGTATTTT
-	TRBV18	15	-	TRBJ1-4	CASSPPGTGNEKLFF	TGTGCCAGCTCACCACCGGGCACAGGGAATGAAAAACTGTTTTTT
-	TRBV5-4	15	TRBD1	TRBJ1-5	CASSLGGGVGQPQHF	TGTGCCAGCAGCTTGGGAGGGGGCGTGGGTCAGCCCCAGCATTTT
-	TRBV3-1/TRBV3-2	19	TRBD1	TRBJ1-3	CASSPNMGQAFISGNTIYF	TGTGCCAGCAGCCCGAATATGGGACAGGCTTTTATCTCTGGAAACACCATATATTTT
-	TRBV7-3	16	TRBD2	TRBJ2-7	CASSRTGAGSSYEQYF	TGTGCCAGCAGCCGTACTGGAGCGGGGTCCTCCTACGAGCAGTACTTC
-	TRBV29-1	13	TRBD1	TRBJ1-2	CSVGDRMGYGYTF	TGCAGCGTTGGGGACAGGATGGGCTATGGCTACACCTTC
-	TRBV7-3	15	-	TRBJ2-5	CASSFGLARGETQYF	TGTGCCAGCAGCTTTGGACTAGCCAGGGGGGAGACCCAGTACTTC
-	TRBV5-1	16	-	TRBJ1-2	CASSLTGDPANYGYTF	TGCGCCAGCAGCTTGACAGGCGACCCAGCTAACTATGGCTACACCTTC
-	TRBV27	14	-	TRBJ1-1	CASMPWGTNTEAFF	TGTGCCAGCATGCCGTGGGGCACGAACACTGAAGCTTTCTTT
-	TRBV29-1	16	TRBD2	TRBJ2-1	CSPHPSGSLSYNEQFF	TGCAGCCCCCATCCTAGCGGGAGTTTGTCCTACAATGAGCAGTTCTTC
-	TRBV10-3	15	TRBD1	TRBJ1-1	CAIGQGRRIGTEAFF	TGTGCCATCGGACAGGGAAGGCGGATTGGCACTGAAGCTTTCTTT
-	TRBV12-3/TRBV12-4	11	-	TRBJ2-7	CASSFYQGQYF	TGTGCCAGCAGTTTTTACCAGGGACAGTACTTC
once	TRBV29-1	13	-	TRBJ1-5	CSVRTDSNQPQHF	TGCAGCGTTAGAACAGATAGCAATCAGCCCCAGCATTTT
-	TRBV5-5	16	-	TRBJ2-1	CASSLGRFSSYNEQFF	TGTGCCAGCAGCTTGGGCAGATTCAGCTCCTACAATGAGCAGTTCTTC
-	TRBV7-6	19	TRBD2	TRBJ2-1	CASSFLGPGGLAVASEQFF	TGTGCCAGCAGCTTTTTGGGGCCAGGGGGACTAGCGGTAGCCAGTGAGCAGTTCTTC
-	TRBV4-2	18	TRBD2	TRBJ2-3	CASSQDPTSGSSTDTQYF	TGTGCCAGCAGCCAAGATCCGACTAGCGGGAGTAGCACAGATACGCAGTATTTT
-	TRBV27	15	-	TRBJ1-6	CASSFETGTASPLHF	TGTGCCAGCAGTTTCGAGACAGGAACCGCTTCACCCCTCCACTTT
-	TRBV2	17	TRBD2	TRBJ2-1	CASRTFIAGVPGNEQFF	TGTGCCAGCAGGACCTTCATAGCGGGAGTCCCTGGGAATGAGCAGTTCTTC
-	TRBV7-6	16	TRBD2	TRBJ2-7	CASSPTSGGGIYEQYF	TGTGCCAGCAGCCCAACTAGCGGGGGAGGGATCTACGAGCAGTACTTC
-	TRBV7-9	14	TRBD2	TRBJ2-1	CASSSRGGLLRQFF	TGTGCCAGCAGCAGTAGGGGAGGGCTTTTGCGGCAGTTCTTC
few	TRBV2	15	-	TRBJ1-4	CASRVEGSTNEKLFF	TGTGCCAGCAGAGTCGAGGGTTCAACTAATGAAAAACTGTTTTTT
-	TRBV12-5	17	TRBD2	TRBJ2-7	CASGSHHPGGPSYEQYF	TGTGCTAGTGGTTCGCATCATCCGGGAGGGCCTAGCTACGAGCAGTACTTC
-	TRBV9	18	TRBD2	TRBJ2-3	CASSVSAGGPRGTDTQYF	TGTGCCAGCAGCGTATCAGCGGGAGGGCCAAGAGGGACAGATACGCAGTATTTT
-	TRBV19	14	TRBD1	TRBJ2-7	CASSRQGVLDEQYF	TGTGCCAGTAGCCGACAGGGGGTCCTGGACGAGCAGTACTTC
-	TRBV5-1	15	TRBD1	TRBJ2-3	CASSSGQGFPDTQYF	TGCGCCAGCAGCTCGGGACAGGGTTTCCCAGATACGCAGTATTTT
few	TRBV21-1	19	-	TRBJ1-5	CASSKAGGGQGATEQPQHF	TGTGCCAGCAGCAAAGCGGGCGGGGGACAGGGGGCTACGGAGCAGCCCCAGCATTTT
-	TRBV6-2/TRBV6-3	14	-	TRBJ1-2	CASSYRRSNYGYTF	TGTGCCAGCAGTTACAGGAGATCCAACTATGGCTACACCTTC
-	TRBV5-1	13	-	TRBJ2-5	CASSLDSEETQYF	TGCGCCAGCAGCTTGGATAGCGAAGAGACCCAGTACTTC
few	TRBV27	15	-	TRBJ1-1	CASSFLPGVHTEAFF	TGTGCCAGCAGTTTCCTTCCAGGGGTCCACACTGAAGCTTTCTTT
few	TRBV19	14	-	TRBJ1-2	CASSLNKASYGYTF	TGTGCCAGTAGCCTGAATAAAGCGAGCTATGGCTACACCTTC
-	TRBV11-2	15	-	TRBJ1-3	CASSARTVTGNTIYF	TGTGCCAGCAGCGCCCGTACAGTTACTGGAAACACCATATATTTT
-	TRBV7-9	13	-	TRBJ2-5	CASSLAGSGAQYF	TGTGCCAGCAGCTTAGCTGGGTCAGGTGCCCAGTACTTC
-	TRBV7-5	19	-	TRBJ2-3	CVRSLSRVAGLRGPDTQYF	TGTGTCAGAAGCTTATCCCGGGTGGCGGGACTCCGGGGCCCAGATACGCAGTATTTT